The TCR beta chain described here comes from a study of blood T cell repertoires in COVID-19 (dated by TCRdb to 2018 to 2020). In terms of the full investigation: Samples from collaborators originated in the United States, Italy and Spain and spanned both the acute and convalescent phases of COVID-19. Sample metadata almost always included a de-identified subject ID, COVID-19 status, age in years and sex. The prospective study material was composed of cDNA or gDNA derived from T cells, B-cell-depleted T cells, or PBMCs. The samples were drawn from the first 160 participants of the ongoing ImmuneRACE study and from 950 to 1,500 subjects provided by 6 global collaborators. Deeply sampled blood TCRbeta repertoires from subjects exposed to, actively infected with, or recovered from COVID-19 were included in the dataset. Where available, HLA class I and class II types were taken from metadata supplied by the sample provider and were not determined by assay-based typing. The repertoires were released in a freely available public database meant as a resource for research on the immune response to SARS-CoV-2.

Results and caveats for the whole study, not just this receptor: Clinical and demographic metadata were provided uncurated, with the amount varying by source and participant.

In the case of this clone: Its antigen is still unknown. No quality values exist for individual bases; no much larger clone is one base distant.

Participants in the prospective study were aged about 18 to 89 years, lived in about two dozen United States geographic areas, and enrolled through a virtual design. In the prospective study, participants were assigned to cohorts based on the clinical history participants reported in a screening survey and a study questionnaire. In the prospective study, mobile phlebotomists collected whole blood, serum and a nasopharyngeal or oropharyngeal swab from each participant. Prospective study participants could optionally give additional blood draws and questionnaires over an approximately two-month period. Prospective study blood samples were shipped either frozen or at room temperature before DNA extraction. The immunoSEQ Assay, a bias-controlled multiplex PCR, was used to amplify TCRbeta CDR3 regions from genomic DNA. In the source study's methods: Within the assay, amplification of reference gene primers was used to estimate how many nucleated cells each sample contained. Sequence reads were collapsed and filtered to measure the absolute abundance of every unique TCRbeta CDR3 rearrangement. Productive Simpson clonality was computed per sample as the square root of Simpson's diversity index over productive rearrangements. The clones in this table, taken by TCRdb from immuneACCESS, are in-frame only. Not every clone is retained; where verified, under half of the shortfall comes from an unresolved V gene, and the cause of the rest is unknown. That table supplies the V and J calls and clone size; D and trimming were determined from the DNA. The table for this sample lists some 190,000 clones; 89% of them were counted only once. The ten largest clones add up to 2% to 2.5% of the sample.

The sequencing input was PBMCs or T cells enriched from blood (not recorded which). The TCR comes from a woman aged 40 to 50 with acute COVID-19.

The DNA reads TGTGCCAGCAGCCGGACAGCTTACGAGCAGTACTTC. Translation gives CASSRTAYEQYF. The sequence is built from TRBV13 and TRBJ2-7; TRBD1 is possibly the D segment (6 matching bases). The CDR3 runs 12 residues from the cysteine to the phenylalanine. Only CDR3 DNA is held: 36 bases, read in frame from base 1. From a lookup of the germline V gene (reference sequence), CDR1 and CDR2 are PRHDT and FYEKMQ. V and J lose 5 bases and 4 bases, and a span of 9 bases separates them.